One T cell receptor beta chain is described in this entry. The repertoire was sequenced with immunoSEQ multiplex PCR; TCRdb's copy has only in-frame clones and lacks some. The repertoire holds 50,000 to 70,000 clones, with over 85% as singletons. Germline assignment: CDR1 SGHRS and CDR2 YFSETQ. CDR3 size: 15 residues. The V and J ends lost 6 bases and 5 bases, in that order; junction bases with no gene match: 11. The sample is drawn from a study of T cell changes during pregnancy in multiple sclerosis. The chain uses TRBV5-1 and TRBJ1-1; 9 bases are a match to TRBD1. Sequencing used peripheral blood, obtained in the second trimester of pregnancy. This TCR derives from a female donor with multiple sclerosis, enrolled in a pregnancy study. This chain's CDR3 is CASTGTGFLNTEAFF. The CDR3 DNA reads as TGCGCCAGCACCGGGACAGGGTTCTTAAATACTGAAGCTTTCTTT.